This T cell receptor beta chain was identified during a study of CD8+ T cells in alopecia areata. Trimming left V 6 bases short and J 2 bases short, with 7 bases between. The CDR3 spans 12 residues. Germline CDR1 reads SQVTM; CDR2 reads ANQGSEA. This clone was counted only a few times. What it recognizes is unknown. The study, taken as a whole, reports: Scalp lesions, especially in alopecia totalis/universalis, had higher clonality than normal scalp.

Investigators isolated RNA and reverse transcribed it into cDNA to act as the sequencing template. Using immunoSEQ multiplex PCR, the repertoire was profiled, and TCRdb retains in-frame clones only, with some absent. This sample has over 100,000 clones; approximately 49% occur once, and the top ten carry approximately 18%. Sequences were derived from CD8+ T cells sorted from blood, sampled at week 0. The rearrangement uses TRBV29-1 and TRBJ2-2, with a possible D match to TRBD1 (5 bases). This receptor was taken from a human donor with alopecia areata. The CDR3 spells CSVDKNTGELFF. DNA for the CDR3: TGCAGCGTGGACAAAAACACCGGGGAGCTGTTTTTT.